A single sample gave rise to the 29 T cell receptor beta chains below, sequenced in a study of shared clonotypes between healthy human individuals. The repertoire was sequenced with immunoSEQ multiplex PCR; TCRdb's copy has only in-frame clones and lacks some. The sample yields some 2 million clones, about 95% seen once. The naive CD8 fraction comprised CD45RO-negative cells positively selected for CCR7 and excluded terminally differentiated effector memory CD45RA+ cells. Sequenced material: naive CD8+ T cells sorted from blood. The receptor source for this set is a man aged 18 to 29 in good health.

This clone has a handful of counts. The rearrangement links TRBV28 to TRBJ2-2; D assignment may be TRBD1 or TRBD2 (5 bases each). CDR3 length: 14 residues. Trimming removed 1 base at V and 3 bases at J, with 6 bases between. Germline CDR1 reads MDHEN; CDR2 reads SYDVKM. The CDR3 here is CASSLLGDTGELFF. The CDR3 nucleotides read TGTGCCAGCAGTTTATTGGGGGACACCGGGGAGCTGTTTTTT.

J is TRBJ2-2 and V is TRBV28, with 12 nucleotides matching TRBD1. The V gene's germline CDR1 is MDHEN and CDR2 SYDVKM. V gave up 6 bases and J gave up 5 bases; unmatched junction bases: 7. There are 16 residues in the CDR3. Written as DNA, the CDR3 is TGTGCCAGCAGACTGGGACAGGGGGCTGGTACCGGGGAGCTGTTTTTT. Translating gives CASRLGQGAGTGELFF.

CDR3 nucleotides: TGTGCCAGCAGCTTAGGAGTGGCCCAGCCCCAGCATTTT. Its translation: CASSLGVAQPQHF. The V gene is TRBV11-2, the J gene TRBJ1-5; D is unresolved. CDR3 length equals 13 residues. Trimming took off 1 base at V and 7 bases at J, with 8 bases between the two ends. The V gene's germline CDR1 is SGHAT and CDR2 FQNNGV.

The gene calls are TRBV7-6 and TRBJ2-7, with 9 nucleotides matching TRBD1. Trimming removed 5 bases from V and 6 bases from J; junction bases left unmatched: 8. The length of the CDR3 is 14 residues. CDR1 and CDR2 from the germline V gene are SGHVS and FNYEAQ. Here the CDR3 reads CASSQRDRDLEQYF. The CDR3 DNA reads as TGTGCCAGCAGCCAGAGGGACAGGGATCTCGAGCAGTACTTC.

The chain links TRBV30 to TRBJ2-5; D perhaps matches TRBD2 (6 bases). The DNA end favors TRBJ2-7, so the J call may be wrong. This CDR3 has 16 amino acids. CDR1 and CDR2 (germline): GTSNPN, SVGIG (reference sequence). CDR3 loop: CAWSTIGTRESYEQYF. DNA of the CDR3: TGTGCCTGGAGTACCATAGGGACGCGGGAATCCTACGAGCAGTACTTC.

Details on this clone: The same CDR3 can be traced to other DNA sequences in this sample. Here the CDR3 reads CASSPGGGELFF. CDR3 nucleotides: TGTGCCAGCAGCCCCGGGGGCGGGGAGCTGTTTTTT. The J gene is TRBJ2-2, the V gene TRBV7-9; TRBD2 is a possible D gene (6 bases). Germline CDR1 is SEHNR and CDR2 is FQNEAQ (reference sequence). V lost 5 bases to trimming and J lost 7 bases, with 8 bases between them. This CDR3 contains 12 residues.

The chain's CDR3 is CAWTPGRTQPDTQYF. CDR3 DNA: TGTGCCTGGACCCCAGGTAGGACACAGCCAGATACGCAGTATTTT. The chain uses TRBV30 and TRBJ2-3, with D maybe TRBD1 (5 bases). This CDR3 has 15 residues. The V gene lost 4 bases and the J gene lost 4 bases, with 18 bases spanning the gap. The germline V gene has CDR1 GTSNPN and CDR2 SVGIG (reference sequence).

In DNA form, the CDR3 reads TGTGCCAGCAGTTTATCGGTCCGGGGGACCGGGGAGCTGTTTTTT. Amino acids: CASSLSVRGTGELFF. This rearrangement joins TRBV27 to TRBJ2-2; D is perhaps TRBD2 (6 bases). V was shortened by 0 bases and J by 5 bases, with 10 bases between the two germline ends. The CDR3 is made up of 15 amino acids. Per the germline V gene, CDR1 is MNHEY and CDR2 is SMNVEV (reference sequence).

CDR3: CASSHRENYEQYF. DNA for the CDR3: TGTGCCAGCAGCCACAGGGAGAACTACGAGCAGTACTTC. The chain recombines TRBV7-6 with TRBJ2-7; weak D call: TRBD1 (6 bases). The CDR3 has 13 amino acids. V was cut by 5 bases and J by 3 bases, with 11 bases left in between. CDR1 is SGHVS, CDR2 FNYEAQ, per germline.

A note on this clone: The identical CDR3 is also encoded by other nucleotide sequences in the sample. V gene TRBV19 combines with J gene TRBJ1-1, with D perhaps matching TRBD1 (5 bases). The CDR3 contains 14 residues. V lost 0 bases and J lost 1, with 6 bases in between. Germline assignment: CDR1 LNHDA and CDR2 SQIVND (reference sequence). DNA for the CDR3: TGTGCCAGTAGTATAGATGGGGGGAACACTGAAGCTTTCTTT. Its protein product is CASSIDGGNTEAFF. Filled out from reference TRBV19 and TRBJ1-1, the complete variable domain reads DGGITQSPKYLFRKEGQNVTLSCEQNLNHDAMYWYRQDPGQGLRLIYYSQIVNDFQKGDIAEGYSVSREKKESFPLTVTSAQKNPTAFYLCASSIDGGNTEAFFGQGTRLTVV.

The genes are TRBV9 and TRBJ1-1; TRBD1 is a possible D gene (5 bases). The germline CDR1 and CDR2 sequences are SGDLS and YYNGEE. This CDR3 is built from 16 residues. The V end lost 3 bases, the J end lost 0 bases, and 15 bases lay between the germline ends. The DNA for the CDR3 is TGTGCCAGCAGCGAGGGGACGGGACTCATGAACACTGAAGCTTTCTTT. It translates to CASSEGTGLMNTEAFF.

A word on this clone: Relative to the germline gene, one junction end is altered; a read error may explain this. V and J are TRBV2 and TRBJ2-3, with a weak D call TRBD2 (6 bases). CDR3 length equals 11 residues. CDR1 and CDR2 from the germline V gene are SNHLY and FYNNEI. The CDR3 nucleotides read TGTGCCAGCAGTGACACGGGGGTTTTTGGTTTT. Amino acid sequence: CASSDTGVFGF.

The chain is built from TRBV19 and TRBJ2-7; 8 bases are shared with TRBD1. Germline trimming cut 8 bases from V and 2 bases from J; bases unmatched to any gene: 8. There are 14 residues in the CDR3. Germline assignment: CDR1 LNHDA and CDR2 SQIVND (reference sequence). The DNA of the CDR3 is TGTGCCAGTTCTTTTACGACAGGGGCCTACGAGCAGTACTTC. Protein sequence: CASSFTTGAYEQYF.

The chain links TRBV5-4 to TRBJ1-5; D is unclear. This CDR3 spans 18 amino acids. Trimming removed 0 bases at V and 1 base at J, with 17 bases between. Germline CDR1 SGHNT, CDR2 YYREEE (reference sequence). This CDR3 reads CASSLERSPYQSNQPQHF. The CDR3 DNA follows: TGTGCCAGCAGCTTGGAGCGGAGTCCCTATCAAAGCAATCAGCCCCAGCATTTT.

This chain uses TRBV29-1 with TRBJ2-2; D is perhaps TRBD1 (6 bases). From germline, CDR1 is SQVTM and CDR2 ANQGSEA. Trimming cost V 6 bases and J 0 bases, with 11 bases left between them. This CDR3 is built from 14 residues. The DNA for the CDR3 is TGCAGCGTCACCGGGACACCGAACACCGGGGAGCTGTTTTTT. Its translation: CSVTGTPNTGELFF.

The chain uses TRBV7-9 and TRBJ2-1, with 9 bases that match TRBD2. CDR3 size: 15 residues. J gave up 7 bases and V 5 bases, and 9 bases lay outside the gene matches. In germline, CDR1 is SEHNR, CDR2 FQNEAQ (reference sequence). Written as DNA, the CDR3 is TGTGCCAGCAGCCCTCCCCTAGCGGGGTGGAATGAGCAGTTCTTC. Its protein product is CASSPPLAGWNEQFF.

Of note for this clone: This specimen includes other DNA sequences encoding the same CDR3. The CDR3 sequence is CASSLTGDYGYTF. The CDR3 DNA is TGTGCCAGCAGTTTAACAGGGGACTATGGCTACACCTTC. This chain connects TRBV6-5 to TRBJ1-2; TRBD1 agrees at 7 bases. V lost 4 bases and J lost 3; bases outside the gene matches: 2. Germline values: CDR1 MNHEY, CDR2 SVGAGI. The CDR3 has 13 amino acids.

This clone has only one observation. This chain links TRBV5-8 with TRBJ1-1; D might be TRBD1 (5 bases). The CDR3 loop spans 13 amino acids. Germline CDR1 is SGHTS and CDR2 is YDEGEE. Trimming shortened V by 3 bases and J by 3 bases, and 9 bases separated the two germline ends. The CDR3 sequence is CASSSDTYTEAFF. In nucleotides, the CDR3 is TGTGCCAGCAGCTCGGACACATACACTGAAGCTTTCTTT.

As concerns this clone: This CDR3 is also generated by other DNA sequences in the sample. The chain joins TRBV20-1 to TRBJ1-2; D is undetermined. Germline V gene sequence: CDR1 DFQATT, CDR2 SNEGSKA (reference sequence). The CDR3 covers 8 residues. V was clipped by 6 bases and J by 8 bases, with 4 bases between them. The CDR3 nucleotides are TGCAGTGCCGACGGCTACACCTTC. Amino acid sequence: CSADGYTF.

The V and J genes are TRBV6-5 and TRBJ1-2; 7 bases map to TRBD1. The CDR3 consists of 14 residues. The J segment lost 1 base and the V segment lost 7 bases, leaving 6 bases of the junction unmatched. The germline gives CDR1 MNHEY, CDR2 SVGAGI. The CDR3 region is CASNFGTVNYGYTF. The CDR3 DNA reads TGTGCCAGCAACTTTGGGACAGTTAACTATGGCTACACCTTC.

The chain combines TRBV5-1 with TRBJ2-7; 11 nucleotides line up with TRBD2. V dropped 4 bases and J dropped 2; count of bases not matched to a gene: 5. The germline CDR1 and CDR2 sequences are SGHRS and YFSETQ. This CDR3 has 15 amino acids. The CDR3 DNA reads TGCGCCAGCAGCATTAGCGGGGGGGCCCCCTACGAGCAGTACTTC. This encodes CASSISGGAPYEQYF.

J is TRBJ2-7 and V is TRBV11-2, with 9 bases matching TRBD1. This CDR3 comprises 15 residues. Germline CDR1 SGHAT, CDR2 FQNNGV. J lost 6 bases, V lost 1 base, and 7 bases had no gene match. The CDR3 spells CASSLAGDRAGEQYF. In DNA, the CDR3 is TGTGCCAGCAGCTTAGCCGGGGACAGGGCCGGCGAGCAGTACTTC.

This clone turned up a few times. The rearrangement links TRBV9 to TRBJ2-2; weak D call: TRBD1 (6 bases). Trimming removed 1 base from V and 1 base from J, with 14 bases in between. The CDR3 extends over 17 amino acids. The germline CDR1 and CDR2 sequences are SGDLS and YYNGEE. CDR3 DNA: TGTGCCAGCAGCGTATCCCCGACAGGACGGAACACCGGGGAGCTGTTTTTT. Residues: CASSVSPTGRNTGELFF.

The chain links TRBV14 to TRBJ1-2; a possible D gene is TRBD1 (5 bases). Germline V lookup: CDR1 SGHDN, CDR2 FVKESK. V lost 0 bases and J lost 3, with 20 bases in between. The CDR3 loop spans 18 amino acids. CDR3 sequence (DNA): TGTGCCAGCAGCCAAGATGTCCCCGAGGAGGGGACTTACTATGGCTACACCTTC. Its protein product is CASSQDVPEEGTYYGYTF. The full variable domain, its missing parts supplied by reference TRBV14 and TRBJ1-2, is EAGVTQFPSHSVIEKGQTVTLRCDPISGHDNLYWYRRVMGKEIKFLLHFVKESKQDESGMPNNRFLAERTGGTYSTLKVQPAELEDSGVYFCASSQDVPEEGTYYGYTFGSGTRLTVV.

This clone occurred once. The CDR3 sequence is CASSLYLSAEAFF. CDR3 nucleotides: TGTGCCAGCAGCTTATATTTATCAGCTGAAGCTTTCTTT. V usage is TRBV7-2 and J usage is TRBJ1-1; D uncertain. The germline V gene encodes CDR1 SGHTA and CDR2 FQGNSA. The CDR3 sequence is 13 residues long. Trimming removed 2 bases at V and 6 bases at J, with 10 bases between.

J is TRBJ2-7 and V is TRBV9; D gene unclear. The germline V gene has CDR1 SGDLS and CDR2 YYNGEE. The CDR3 is 13 residues long. The V gene lost 0 bases and the J gene lost 3 bases, with 7 bases spanning the gap. The CDR3: CASSVASRYEQYF. The CDR3 DNA reads as TGTGCCAGCAGCGTAGCGTCCCGCTACGAGCAGTACTTC.

Turning to this clone: Other DNA sequences in this sample translate to the same CDR3. The rearrangement uses TRBV4-1 and TRBJ2-5; D gene uncertain. Deletions cut 2 bases from V and 3 bases from J, with 10 bases between. The CDR3 totals 14 residues. Germline lookup yields CDR1 MGHRA and CDR2 YSYEKL. CDR3 protein: CASSQSSLEETQYF. In DNA, the CDR3 is TGCGCCAGCAGCCAATCTTCCCTCGAAGAGACCCAGTACTTC.

V and J are TRBV7-6 and TRBJ2-7; 9 bases agree with TRBD2. From germline, CDR1 is SGHVS and CDR2 FNYEAQ. This CDR3 spans 16 amino acids. J lost 0 bases, V lost 5 bases, and 8 bases had no gene match. In DNA form, the CDR3 reads TGTGCCAGCAGCATGATAGCGGGGGCTCTCTCCTACGAGCAGTACTTC. Translation: CASSMIAGALSYEQYF.

This clone was counted between two and nine times. The same CDR3 also results from other DNA sequences found in this sample. The J gene is TRBJ2-7, the V gene TRBV7-9, with no clear D. CDR3 size: 11 residues. The germline V gene has CDR1 SEHNR and CDR2 FQNEAQ (reference sequence). The V end lost 4 bases, the J end lost 4 bases, and 5 bases lay between the germline ends. CDR3 protein: CASSSPYEQYF. CDR3 DNA: TGTGCCAGCAGCTCCCCTTACGAGCAGTACTTC.